These T cell receptor beta chains were read from a single sample in a study of T cell responses to AZD1222 COVID-19 vaccine. Measured with immunoSEQ multiplex PCR; TCRdb has only the in-frame clones, and not every one. The sample lists about 140,000 clones, 90% occurring once. Here the sequenced sample was peripheral blood, taken on day 0 of AZD1222 vaccination. The receptor source for this set is an adult in good health. The CDR3 runs from the conserved cysteine through the conserved F or W. The D gene is left open where the match is weak. Part of the rows lack a size; the others show once, few, many or a class for expanded clones.

abundance,d_gene,v_gene,j_gene,CDR3nt,CDR3aa
NA,NA,TRBV30,TRBJ1-6,TGTGCCTGGAGTGTACTAGGGGGGGGCAGAAATAATTCACCCCTCCACTTT,CAWSVLGGGRNNSPLHF
NA,NA,TRBV6-1,TRBJ1-2,TGTGCCAGCAGTACGGCTAACTATGGCTACACCTTC,CASSTANYGYTF
NA,NA,TRBV4-3,TRBJ1-2,TGCGCCAGCAGCCAAGAATTAATTGGACGTAGGGACTATGGCTACACCTTC,CASSQELIGRRDYGYTF
NA,NA,TRBV10-3,TRBJ2-3,TGTGCCATCAGTGCGTCGGCTCTAGCAACAGATACGCAGTATTTT,CAISASALATDTQYF
NA,NA,TRBV2,TRBJ1-2,TGTGCCAGCAGTGAGCCGCCCTATGGCTACACCTTC,CASSEPPYGYTF
NA,NA,TRBV29-1,TRBJ1-1,TGCAGCGTCGAGGGGAGGGCCCACACTGAAGCTTTCTTT,CSVEGRAHTEAFF
NA,NA,TRBV2,TRBJ2-7,TGTGCCAGTCACTTCAGAGGCCTCCACTCCTACGAGCAGTACTTC,CASHFRGLHSYEQYF
NA,NA,TRBV11-1,TRBJ1-5,TGTGCCAGCAGCTTAAGTGACGGGAATCAGCCCCAGCATTTT,CASSLSDGNQPQHF
once,NA,TRBV2,TRBJ2-2,TGTGCCAGCAGTTTACAGGGCCCCGGGGAGCTGTTTTTT,CASSLQGPGELFF
NA,NA,TRBV18,TRBJ1-4,TGTGCCAGCTCTCCCAGGGAGAGCATTAGTGAAAAACTGTTTTTT,CASSPRESISEKLFF
NA,NA,TRBV5-4,TRBJ2-3,TGTGCCAGCAGCAACCTACGTGGTACGCAGTATTTT,CASSNLRGTQYF
NA,TRBD1,TRBV7-8,TRBJ1-2,TGTGCCAGCAGCTCGTGGACAGGGGTGGATGGCTACACCTTC,CASSSWTGVDGYTF
NA,NA,TRBV9,TRBJ2-3,TGTGCCAGCAGCGGTGGGGGACACACAGATACGCAGTATTTT,CASSGGGHTDTQYF
NA,NA,TRBV3-1/TRBV3-2,TRBJ2-7,TGTGCCAGCAGCCAGCTTCTCCCGAGGGGCCCAGGCCGTCATGAAGGGCAGTACTTC,CASSQLLPRGPGRHEGQYF
NA,NA,TRBV6-5,TRBJ1-2,TGTGCCAGCGAGGCAGGGGAGGACTATGGCTACACCTTC,CASEAGEDYGYTF
NA,NA,TRBV7-2,TRBJ1-3,TGTGCCAGCAGCCCGGCCGTGGTGTCTGGAAACACCATATATTTT,CASSPAVVSGNTIYF
NA,TRBD1,TRBV11-2,TRBJ1-2,TGTGCCAGCAGCCGGCCGGGACAGGGGCGGGCTAACTATGGCTACACCTTC,CASSRPGQGRANYGYTF
NA,NA,TRBV11-2,TRBJ1-1,TGTGCCAGCAGCTTAATACCCGCTGAAGCTTTCTTT,CASSLIPAEAFF
once,TRBD1,TRBV27,TRBJ2-1,TGTGCCAGCAGAAGTGGACAGGGGACCTACAATGAGCAGTTCTTC,CASRSGQGTYNEQFF
NA,NA,TRBV6-2/TRBV6-3,TRBJ2-1,TGTGCCAGCAGTCCGGCGGAGGCTTACAATGAGCAGTTCTTC,CASSPAEAYNEQFF
NA,NA,TRBV5-1,TRBJ2-1,TGCGCCAGCAGCTTGGCCCGGGGGAATGAGCAGTTCTTC,CASSLARGNEQFF
NA,TRBD1,TRBV3-1/TRBV3-2,TRBJ1-1,TGTGCCAGCAGACCAGAGACAGGGCCTTACACTGAAGCTTTCTTT,CASRPETGPYTEAFF
NA,NA,TRBV19,TRBJ2-7,TGTGCCAGTAGTACCTCCGGGACGGGGACCTACGAGCAGTACTTC,CASSTSGTGTYEQYF
NA,NA,TRBV18,TRBJ2-1,TGTGCCAGCTCACCACTCAGACAGGGAGGGATCAATGAGCAGTTCTTC,CASSPLRQGGINEQFF
NA,NA,TRBV19,TRBJ1-1,TGTGCCAGTAGATTAAGGGATCTTTGGGGCCCTGAAGCTTTCTTT,CASRLRDLWGPEAFF
NA,NA,TRBV30,TRBJ2-5,TGTGCCTGGCGGCCCCGCGGGGCCGAAGAGACCCAGTACTTC,CAWRPRGAEETQYF
NA,NA,TRBV4-2,TRBJ2-7,TGTGCCAGCAGCCTCACGCACTCACCCTCCGAGCAGTACTTC,CASSLTHSPSEQYF
NA,NA,TRBV13,TRBJ2-1,TGTGCCAGCAGCTTAAACCTTGGGGGGAGGAATGAGCAGTTCTTC,CASSLNLGGRNEQFF
NA,NA,TRBV7-2,TRBJ2-5,TGTGCCAGCAGCTGGGGGCCCCAAGAGACCCAGTACTTC,CASSWGPQETQYF
NA,NA,TRBV6-1,TRBJ2-7,TGTGCCAGCAGTGAAGCGCCAAGGAGCCACTACGAGCAGTACTTC,CASSEAPRSHYEQYF
medium-sized,NA,TRBV19,TRBJ1-5,TGTGCCAGTAGTCCCCTCCGGGGGGGGGCGCGGCAGCCCCAGCATTTT,CASSPLRGGARQPQHF
NA,NA,TRBV29-1,TRBJ1-1,TGCAGCATAAAACCCCGCAGCGGGACTGAAGCTTTCTTT,CSIKPRSGTEAFF
NA,NA,TRBV3-1/TRBV3-2,TRBJ2-3,TGTGCCAGCAGCCACATCAGGGGAGGCACAGATACGCAGTATTTT,CASSHIRGGTDTQYF
NA,TRBD1,TRBV27,TRBJ1-6,TGTGCCACCTCCCGGGGGGGGTTTGCCGGGACAGGGATGAATTCACCCCTCCACTTT,CATSRGGFAGTGMNSPLHF
NA,TRBD2,TRBV4-2,TRBJ2-3,TGTGCCAGCAGCCAAAGTGGCAAGCGGGGGGCCCAAAGCACAGATACGCAGTATTTT,CASSQSGKRGAQSTDTQYF
NA,NA,TRBV24-1,TRBJ2-1,TGTGCCACCAGTGATTTGGCACTAGATAATGAGCAGTTCTTC,CATSDLALDNEQFF
NA,NA,TRBV7-9,TRBJ1-1,TGTGCCAGCAGCTTAACGGACAATTACATGAACACTGAAGCTTTCTTT,CASSLTDNYMNTEAFF
NA,NA,TRBV7-2,TRBJ1-5,TGTGCCAGCAGCCAGTCAGGGGAGAACAATCAGCCCCAGCATTTT,CASSQSGENNQPQHF
NA,TRBD1,TRBV11-3,TRBJ2-7,TGTGCCAGCAGCTTAGATCTGACAGGGGTTCCCTACGAGCAGTACTTC,CASSLDLTGVPYEQYF
NA,NA,TRBV28,TRBJ1-1,TGTGCCAGCAGTTCCACAGGGCCGAGGACTGAAGCTTTCTTT,CASSSTGPRTEAFF
NA,TRBD2,TRBV7-2,TRBJ2-7,TGTGCCAGCAGCTTCTCTAGCGGAAACTACGAGCAGTACTTC,CASSFSSGNYEQYF